The clone carrying this T cell receptor beta chain was seen only a few times. This sample is drawn from a study of blood T cell repertoires in COVID-19. Overall study: PBMCs, B-cell-depleted T cells, or T cells were the source of the cDNA or gDNA that made up the material.

The germline CDR1 and CDR2 sequences are KGHDR and SFDVKD. There are 15 residues in the CDR3. J was trimmed by 8 bases and V by 5 bases; bases with no gene match: 7. The table came from immunoSEQ multiplex PCR; TCRdb's copy has only in-frame clones and leaves some out. This sample yields 35,000 to 50,000 clones, of which roughly 80% are seen a single time; 24% belongs to the top ten. Input material: peripheral blood. This chain joins TRBV24-1 and TRBJ2-1; 11 bases fit TRBD2. This receptor was identified in a human donor with acute or convalescent COVID-19. The donor label of this sample is uncertain. The DNA of the CDR3 is TGTGCCACCAGTGTAGCGGGAGGGATAGGGGATGAGCAGTTCTTC. Encoded protein: CATSVAGGIGDEQFF.